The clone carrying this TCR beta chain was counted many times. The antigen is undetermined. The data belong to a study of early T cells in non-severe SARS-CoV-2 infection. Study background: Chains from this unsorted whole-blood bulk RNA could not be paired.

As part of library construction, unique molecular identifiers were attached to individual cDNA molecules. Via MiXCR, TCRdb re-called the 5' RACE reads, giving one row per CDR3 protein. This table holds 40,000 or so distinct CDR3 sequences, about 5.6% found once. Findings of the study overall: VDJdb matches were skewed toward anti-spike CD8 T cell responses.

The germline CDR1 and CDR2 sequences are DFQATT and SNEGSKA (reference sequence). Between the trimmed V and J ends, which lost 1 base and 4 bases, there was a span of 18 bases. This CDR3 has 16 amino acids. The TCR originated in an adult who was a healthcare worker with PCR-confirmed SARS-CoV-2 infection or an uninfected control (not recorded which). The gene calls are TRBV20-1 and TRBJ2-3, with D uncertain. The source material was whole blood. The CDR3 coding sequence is TGCAGTGCTAGAGCCCCCTTACGGACCTATTCAGATACGCAGTATTTT. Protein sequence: CSARAPLRTYSDTQYF.